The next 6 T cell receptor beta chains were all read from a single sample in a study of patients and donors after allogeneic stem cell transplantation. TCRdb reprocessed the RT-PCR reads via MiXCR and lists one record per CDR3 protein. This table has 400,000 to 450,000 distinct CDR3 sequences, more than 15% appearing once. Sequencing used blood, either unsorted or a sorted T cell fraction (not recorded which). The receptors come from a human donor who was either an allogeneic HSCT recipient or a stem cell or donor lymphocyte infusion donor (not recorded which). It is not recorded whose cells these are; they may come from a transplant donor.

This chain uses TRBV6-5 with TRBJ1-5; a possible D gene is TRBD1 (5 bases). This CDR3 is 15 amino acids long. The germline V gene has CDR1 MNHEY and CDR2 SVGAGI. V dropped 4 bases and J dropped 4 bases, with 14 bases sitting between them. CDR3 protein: CASSSGAEGNQPQHF. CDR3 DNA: TGTGCCAGCAGTTCTGGGGCTGAGGGGAATCAGCCCCAGCATTTT.

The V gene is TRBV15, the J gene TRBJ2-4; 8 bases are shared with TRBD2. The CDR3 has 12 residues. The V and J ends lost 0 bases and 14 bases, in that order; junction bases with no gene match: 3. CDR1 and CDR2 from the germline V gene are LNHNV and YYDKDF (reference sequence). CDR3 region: CATSRDRLAKYF. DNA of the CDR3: TGTGCCACCAGCAGAGATAGACTAGCGAAGTACTTC.

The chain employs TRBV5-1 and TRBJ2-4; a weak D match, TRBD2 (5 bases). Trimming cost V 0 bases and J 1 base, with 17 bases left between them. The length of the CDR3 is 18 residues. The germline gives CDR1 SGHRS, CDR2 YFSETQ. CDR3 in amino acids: CASSLARTSDRAKNIQYF. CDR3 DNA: TGCGCCAGCAGCTTGGCCCGGACTTCGGATAGGGCCAAAAACATTCAGTACTTC. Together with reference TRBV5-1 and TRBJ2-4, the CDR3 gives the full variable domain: KAGVTQTPRYLIKTRGQQVTLSCSPISGHRSVSWYQQTPGQGLQFLFEYFSETQRNKGNFPGRFSGRQFSNSRSEMNVSTLELGDSALYLCASSLARTSDRAKNIQYFGAGTRLSVL.

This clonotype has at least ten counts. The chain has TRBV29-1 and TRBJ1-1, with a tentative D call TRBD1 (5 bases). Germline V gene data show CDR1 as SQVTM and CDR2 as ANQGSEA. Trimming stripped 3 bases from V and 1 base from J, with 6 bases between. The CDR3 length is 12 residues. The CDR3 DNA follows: TGCAGCGTTGAGAGGGGGAACACTGAAGCTTTCTTT. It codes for CSVERGNTEAFF. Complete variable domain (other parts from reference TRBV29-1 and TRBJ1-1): SAVISQKPSRDICQRGTSLTIQCQVDSQVTMMFWYRQQPGQSLTLIATANQGSEATYESGFVIDKFPISRPNLTFSTLTVSNMSPEDSSIYLCSVERGNTEAFFGQGTRLTVV.

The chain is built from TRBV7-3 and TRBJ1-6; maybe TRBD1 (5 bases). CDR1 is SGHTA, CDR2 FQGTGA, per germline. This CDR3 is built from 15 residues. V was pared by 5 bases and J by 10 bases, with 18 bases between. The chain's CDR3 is CASSHGVRGGSPLHF. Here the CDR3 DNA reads TGTGCCAGCAGCCATGGGGTTCGGGGGGGATCACCCCTCCACTTT.

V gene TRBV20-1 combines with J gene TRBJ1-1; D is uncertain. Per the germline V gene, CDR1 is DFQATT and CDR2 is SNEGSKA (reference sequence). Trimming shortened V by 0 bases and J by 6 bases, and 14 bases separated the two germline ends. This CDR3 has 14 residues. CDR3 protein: CSARDPPNRAEAFF. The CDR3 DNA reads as TGCAGTGCTAGAGATCCCCCCAATCGCGCTGAAGCTTTCTTT.